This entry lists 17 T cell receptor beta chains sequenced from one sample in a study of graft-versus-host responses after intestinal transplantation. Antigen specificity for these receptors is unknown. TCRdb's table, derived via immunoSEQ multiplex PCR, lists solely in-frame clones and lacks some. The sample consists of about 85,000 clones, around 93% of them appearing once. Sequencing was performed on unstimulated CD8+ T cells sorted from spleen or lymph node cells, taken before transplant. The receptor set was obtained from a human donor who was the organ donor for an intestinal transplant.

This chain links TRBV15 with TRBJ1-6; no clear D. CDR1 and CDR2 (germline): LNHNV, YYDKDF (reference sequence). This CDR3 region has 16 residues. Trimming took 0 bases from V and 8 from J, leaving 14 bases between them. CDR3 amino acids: CATSRDGGSVDSPLHF. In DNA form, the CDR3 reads TGTGCCACCAGCAGAGATGGCGGGTCGGTAGATTCACCCCTCCACTTT.

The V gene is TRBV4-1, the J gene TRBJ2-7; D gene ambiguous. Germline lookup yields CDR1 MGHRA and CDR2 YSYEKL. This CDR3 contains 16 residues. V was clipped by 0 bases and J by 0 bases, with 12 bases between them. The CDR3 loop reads CASSQDFGYTSYEQYF. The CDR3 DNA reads TGCGCCAGCAGCCAAGATTTTGGTTACACCTCCTACGAGCAGTACTTC.

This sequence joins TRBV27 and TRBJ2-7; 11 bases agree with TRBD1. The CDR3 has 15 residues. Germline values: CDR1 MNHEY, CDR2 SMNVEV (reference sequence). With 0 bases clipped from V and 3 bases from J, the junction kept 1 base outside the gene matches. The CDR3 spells CASSLSGTGGYEQYF. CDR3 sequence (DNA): TGTGCCAGCAGTTTATCCGGGACAGGGGGCTACGAGCAGTACTTC.

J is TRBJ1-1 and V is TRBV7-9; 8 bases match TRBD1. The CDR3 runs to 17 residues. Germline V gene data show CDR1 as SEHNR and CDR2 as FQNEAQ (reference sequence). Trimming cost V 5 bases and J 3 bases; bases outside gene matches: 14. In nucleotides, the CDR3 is TGTGCCAGCAGCCCTCTCGGGACGAAGACAGGGGACACTGAAGCTTTCTTT. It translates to CASSPLGTKTGDTEAFF. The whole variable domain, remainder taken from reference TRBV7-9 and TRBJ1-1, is DTGVSQNPRHKITKRGQNVTFRCDPISEHNRLYWYRQTLGQGPEFLTYFQNEAQLEKSRLLSDRFSAERPKGSFSTLEIQRTEQGDSAMYLCASSPLGTKTGDTEAFFGQGTRLTVV.

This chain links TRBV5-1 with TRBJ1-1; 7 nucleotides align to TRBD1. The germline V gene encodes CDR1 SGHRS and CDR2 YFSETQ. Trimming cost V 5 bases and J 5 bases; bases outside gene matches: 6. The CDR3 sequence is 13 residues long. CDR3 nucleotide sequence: TGCGCCAGCAGTCAGGGGGTAGGGACTGAAGCTTTCTTT. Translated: CASSQGVGTEAFF. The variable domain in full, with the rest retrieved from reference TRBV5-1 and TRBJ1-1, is KAGVTQTPRYLIKTRGQQVTLSCSPISGHRSVSWYQQTPGQGLQFLFEYFSETQRNKGNFPGRFSGRQFSNSRSEMNVSTLELGDSALYLCASSQGVGTEAFFGQGTRLTVV.

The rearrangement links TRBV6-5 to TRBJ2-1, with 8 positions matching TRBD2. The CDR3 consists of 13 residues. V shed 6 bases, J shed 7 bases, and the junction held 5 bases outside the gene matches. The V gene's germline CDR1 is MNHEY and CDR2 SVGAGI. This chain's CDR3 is CASSLGLVNEQFF. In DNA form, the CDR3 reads TGTGCCAGCAGCCTGGGACTAGTTAATGAGCAGTTCTTC.

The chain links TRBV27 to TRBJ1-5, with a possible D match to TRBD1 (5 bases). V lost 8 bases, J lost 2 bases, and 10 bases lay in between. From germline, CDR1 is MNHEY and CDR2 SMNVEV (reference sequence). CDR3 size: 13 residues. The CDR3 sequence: CASRGVGNQPQHF. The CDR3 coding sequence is TGTGCCAGCCGGGGGGTGGGCAATCAGCCCCAGCATTTT.

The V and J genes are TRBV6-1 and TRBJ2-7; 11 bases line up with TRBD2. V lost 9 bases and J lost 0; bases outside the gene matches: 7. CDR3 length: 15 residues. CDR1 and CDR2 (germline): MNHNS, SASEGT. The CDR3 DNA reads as TGTGCCAGTCAGGGACTAGCGGATTCCTCCTACGAGCAGTACTTC. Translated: CASQGLADSSYEQYF.

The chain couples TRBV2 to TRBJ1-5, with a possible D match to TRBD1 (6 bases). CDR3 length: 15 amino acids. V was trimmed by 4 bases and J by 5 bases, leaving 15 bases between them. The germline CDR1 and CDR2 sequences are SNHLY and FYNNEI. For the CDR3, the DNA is TGTGCCAGCAGTGCATCGTACAGGACAGATCAGCCCCAGCATTTT. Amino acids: CASSASYRTDQPQHF.

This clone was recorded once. The DNA of the CDR3 is TGTGCCAGCAGCTTATACCCAGGGGACAGGGAGAACACCGGGGAGCTGTTTTTT. It specifies CASSLYPGDRENTGELFF. This chain uses TRBV11-3 with TRBJ2-2; 9 bases agree with TRBD1. There are 18 residues in the CDR3. J was trimmed by 1 base and V by 2 bases; bases with no gene match: 8. From germline, CDR1 is SGHNT and CDR2 YENEEA.

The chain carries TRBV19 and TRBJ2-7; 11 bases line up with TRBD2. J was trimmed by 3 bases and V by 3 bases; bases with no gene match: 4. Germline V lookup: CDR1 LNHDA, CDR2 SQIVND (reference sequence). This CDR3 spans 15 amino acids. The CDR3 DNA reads TGTGCCAGTAGTATTACTAGCGGGAGTATCTACGAGCAGTACTTC. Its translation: CASSITSGSIYEQYF.

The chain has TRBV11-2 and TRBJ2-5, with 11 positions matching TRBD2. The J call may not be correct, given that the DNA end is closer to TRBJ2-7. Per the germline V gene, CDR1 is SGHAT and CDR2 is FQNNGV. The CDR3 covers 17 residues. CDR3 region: CASSLDLETSGAYEQYF. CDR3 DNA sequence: TGTGCCAGCAGCTTAGATCTTGAGACTAGCGGGGCCTACGAGCAGTACTTC.

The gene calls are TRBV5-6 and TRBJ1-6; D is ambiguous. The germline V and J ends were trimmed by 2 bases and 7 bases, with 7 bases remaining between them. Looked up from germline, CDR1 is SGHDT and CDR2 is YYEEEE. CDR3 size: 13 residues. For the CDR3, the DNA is TGTGCCAGCAGCTTAGGAGGGAATTCACCCCTCCACTTT. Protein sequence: CASSLGGNSPLHF.

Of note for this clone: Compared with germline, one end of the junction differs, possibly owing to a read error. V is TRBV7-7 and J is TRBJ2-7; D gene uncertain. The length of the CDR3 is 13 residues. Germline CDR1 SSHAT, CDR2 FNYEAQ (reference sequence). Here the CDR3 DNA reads TGTGCTAGCAGCCCCTGGCCCTCCTACGAGCAGTACTTC. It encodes CASSPWPSYEQYF.

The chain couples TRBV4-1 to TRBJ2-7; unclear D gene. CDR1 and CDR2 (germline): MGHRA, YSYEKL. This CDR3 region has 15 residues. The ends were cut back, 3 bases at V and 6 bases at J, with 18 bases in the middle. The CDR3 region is CASSHSRASDSEQYF. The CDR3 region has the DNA TGCGCCAGCAGCCACTCCCGGGCCAGCGACTCCGAGCAGTACTTC.

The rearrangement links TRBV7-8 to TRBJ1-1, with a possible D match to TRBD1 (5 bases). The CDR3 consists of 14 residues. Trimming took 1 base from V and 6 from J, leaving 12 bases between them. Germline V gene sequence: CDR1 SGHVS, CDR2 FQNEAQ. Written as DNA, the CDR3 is TGTGCCAGCAGCTTAGAGGGGACCGGGCCTGAAGCTTTCTTT. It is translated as CASSLEGTGPEAFF.

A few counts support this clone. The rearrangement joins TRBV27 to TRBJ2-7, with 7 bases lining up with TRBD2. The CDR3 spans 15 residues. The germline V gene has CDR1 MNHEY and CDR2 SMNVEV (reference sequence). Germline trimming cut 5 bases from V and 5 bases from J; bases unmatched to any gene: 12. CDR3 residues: CASSRRWGGVHEQYF. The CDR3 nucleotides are TGTGCCAGCAGTCGCCGGTGGGGGGGGGTTCACGAGCAGTACTTC.